A single sample gave rise to the 22 T cell receptor beta chains below, sequenced in a study of T-cell reconstitution after alpha-beta-depleted transplantation in children. Unique molecular identifiers were built into the TCRbeta library. TCRdb processed the PCR reads anew with MiXCR; each CDR3 protein has one entry. This sample has about 190,000 distinct CDR3 sequences, with over 5.5% found just once. The input for sequencing was PBMCs from the stem cell graft donor, taken from the stem cell graft. These receptors originate from a human donor who donated a stem cell graft to a child with Wiskott-Aldrich syndrome.

This clonotype was seen many times. This chain links TRBV27 with TRBJ2-2; 8 positions agree with TRBD2. The ends lost 2 bases at V and 6 bases at J; junction bases unmatched: 2. Germline CDR1 MNHEY, CDR2 SMNVEV (reference sequence). The CDR3 spans 14 residues. This CDR3 reads CASSLVAGSGELFF. The DNA for the CDR3 is TGTGCCAGCAGTTTAGTAGCGGGATCCGGGGAGCTGTTTTTT.

This clonotype was seen ten or more times. J is TRBJ2-7 and V is TRBV5-1; 11 bases are shared with TRBD1. In germline, CDR1 is SGHRS, CDR2 YFSETQ. Trimming at V came to 4 bases and at J to 0 bases, leaving 6 bases not matched to a gene. CDR3 size: 16 residues. The CDR3 reads CASSLEGTGGSYEQYF. DNA of the CDR3: TGCGCCAGCAGCCTAGAAGGGACAGGGGGCTCCTACGAGCAGTACTTC.

At least ten counts were recorded for this clonotype. The V and J genes are TRBV20-1 and TRBJ1-6, with 8 bases fitting TRBD1. J was trimmed by 5 bases and V by 0 bases; bases with no gene match: 3. The CDR3 length is 15 residues. Germline V lookup: CDR1 DFQATT, CDR2 SNEGSKA (reference sequence). The CDR3 sequence: CSARDLQGDNSPLHF. In DNA, the CDR3 is TGCAGTGCTAGAGATCTACAGGGGGATAATTCACCCCTCCACTTT.

This clonotype was seen repeatedly, ten times or more. The rearrangement joins TRBV12-3 or TRBV12-4 to TRBJ2-5; perhaps TRBD1 as D (6 bases). Trimming took off 5 bases at V and 5 bases at J, with 9 bases between the two ends. The CDR3 sequence is 12 residues long. The CDR3 DNA is TGTGCCAGCAGTCACAGGGAGGAGACCCAGTACTTC. This translates into CASSHREETQYF.

This clonotype was counted ten times or more. The rearrangement uses TRBV18 and TRBJ2-1; the match to TRBD2 covers 7 bases. Trimming at V came to 3 bases and at J to 2 bases, leaving 10 bases not matched to a gene. From germline, CDR1 is KGHSH and CDR2 LQKENI. The CDR3 has 17 residues. In DNA form, the CDR3 reads TGTGCCAGCTCACCGGGGGGGAGGACGAGAGCCTACAATGAGCAGTTCTTC. It is translated as CASSPGGRTRAYNEQFF.

The chain joins TRBV20-1 to TRBJ2-1, with 8 bases identical to TRBD2. J lost 6 bases, V lost 6 bases, and 22 bases had no gene match. Germline CDR1 and CDR2: DFQATT and SNEGSKA (reference sequence). The CDR3 loop spans 18 amino acids. CDR3 bases: TGCAGTGCCCAAATAGACTATTCCGGGACTAGTTTTCTCAATGAGCAGTTCTTC. Encoded protein: CSAQIDYSGTSFLNEQFF.

This clonotype occurred many times. The genes are TRBV10-2 and TRBJ2-1, with TRBD2 identical over 14 bases. Germline-derived CDR1 and CDR2 are WSHSY and SAAADI. The ends lost 10 bases at V and 13 bases at J; junction bases unmatched: 15. This CDR3 is built from 15 residues. CDR3 bases: TGCGCCACCGAACTGGGACTAGCGGGGGTTGGTGAACAGTTCTTC. It codes for CATELGLAGVGEQFF.

At least ten counts were recorded for this clonotype. The rearrangement uses TRBV12-3 or TRBV12-4 and TRBJ2-7; D uncertain. With 3 bases removed from V and 1 base from J, the gap between germline ends came to 13 bases. CDR3 length: 15 residues. CDR3 loop: CASSFGPLNSYEQYF. The CDR3, as DNA: TGTGCCAGCAGTTTCGGCCCCCTAAATTCCTACGAGCAGTACTTC.

The chain employs TRBV10-3 and TRBJ1-1, with unresolved D. V was shortened by 10 bases and J by 1 base, with 13 bases between the two germline ends. Germline V lookup: CDR1 ENHRY, CDR2 SYGVKD. The CDR3 has 13 residues. The CDR3 sequence: CASRGGQNTEAFF. CDR3 sequence (DNA): TGTGCCAGCCGCGGAGGGCAGAACACTGAAGCTTTCTTT.

This clonotype was seen ten or more times. The junction does not match germline at one end; this may be a read error. The V call is TRBV10-3, the J call TRBJ1-1, with 7 bases that match TRBD1. The CDR3 runs to 15 residues. Germline lookup yields CDR1 ENHRY and CDR2 SYGVKD. Written as DNA, the CDR3 is TGTGCCGTCAGGGGACAGACACTATTTGACACTGAAGCTTTCTTT. This codes for CAVRGQTLFDTEAFF.

This clonotype was seen many times. The chain is built from TRBV5-1 and TRBJ2-2; D gene ambiguous. Trimming removed 1 base at V and 10 bases at J, with 14 bases between. The germline V gene encodes CDR1 SGHRS and CDR2 YFSETQ. The CDR3 runs to 14 residues. The CDR3 protein is CASSLMPSLQELFF. CDR3 sequence (DNA): TGCGCCAGCAGCTTGATGCCGTCCCTACAGGAGCTGTTTTTT.

There are many counts of this clonotype. V usage is TRBV2 and J usage is TRBJ2-1; TRBD2 agrees at 7 bases. Germline loops: CDR1 SNHLY, CDR2 FYNNEI. This CDR3 comprises 15 residues. V shed 6 bases and J 10 bases; nucleotides not matched to a gene: 15. The CDR3 loop reads CASSLGGPSVEEQFF. In nucleotides, the CDR3 is TGTGCCAGCAGCCTGGGAGGGCCGTCAGTCGAGGAGCAGTTCTTC. Complete variable domain (other parts from reference TRBV2 and TRBJ2-1): EPEVTQTPSHQVTQMGQEVILRCVPISNHLYFYWYRQILGQKVEFLVSFYNNEISEKSEIFDDQFSVERPDGSNFTLKIRSTKLEDSAMYFCASSLGGPSVEEQFFGPGTRLTVL.

This clonotype was counted many times. The junction differs from germline at one of its ends, possibly a read error. The genes are TRBV7-2 and TRBJ2-7, with D possibly matching TRBD1 (6 bases). CDR3 length: 11 residues. The V gene's germline CDR1 is SGHTA and CDR2 FQGNSA. Written as DNA, the CDR3 is TGTGCCAGCAGCTCAACCGGGACACCACACTTC. It codes for CASSSTGTPHF. Based on the CDR3 plus reference TRBV7-2 and TRBJ2-7, the full variable domain is GAGVSQSPSNKVTEKGKDVELRCDPISGHTALYWYRQSLGQGLEFLIYFQGNSAPDKSGLPSDRFSAERTGGSVSTLTIQRTQQEDSAVYLCASSSTGTPHFGPGTRLTVT.

This clonotype showed up many times. This chain links TRBV5-1 with TRBJ1-2; no reliable D call. The CDR3 length is 13 residues. Per the germline V gene, CDR1 is SGHRS and CDR2 is YFSETQ. Trimming cost V 3 bases and J 7 bases, with 13 bases left between them. CDR3 DNA: TGCGCCAGCAGCTCCCCTACGGGCGGTGGCTACACCTTC. Protein: CASSSPTGGGYTF.

This clonotype was seen at least ten times. This rearrangement joins TRBV12-3 or TRBV12-4 to TRBJ2-2; D not certain. This CDR3 is 15 amino acids long. V was clipped by 7 bases and J by 4 bases, with 16 bases between them. The chain's CDR3 is CASKPQNEPTGELFF. CDR3 DNA: TGTGCCAGCAAACCTCAAAATGAGCCCACCGGGGAGCTGTTTTTT.

This clonotype was counted only a few times. V gene TRBV7-9 combines with J gene TRBJ2-7; D is undetermined. V was cut by 3 bases and J by 5 bases, with 11 bases left in between. The CDR3 contains 13 residues. Per germline, CDR1 SEHNR and CDR2 FQNEAQ (reference sequence). The CDR3 region has the DNA TGTGCCAGCAGCTTTGGTTTAACCCACGAGCAGTACTTC. Its protein is CASSFGLTHEQYF.

This clonotype was counted at least ten times. This chain links TRBV3-1 with TRBJ1-2; 7 bases align to TRBD1. The CDR3 runs 13 residues. Germline V gene sequence: CDR1 LGHDT, CDR2 YNNKEL (reference sequence). Unmatched junction bases numbered 4, after V lost 4 bases and J lost 5 bases. The CDR3 is CASSPDRRYGYTF. The CDR3 nucleotides are TGTGCCAGCAGCCCGGACAGGAGGTATGGCTACACCTTC.

This clonotype was recorded many times. CDR3 amino acids: CASSLSRTGGSDTQYF. The CDR3 coding sequence is TGTGCCAGCAGTTTATCGAGGACAGGGGGCTCAGATACGCAGTATTTT. The gene calls are TRBV27 and TRBJ2-3; 11 positions match TRBD1. The CDR3 is 16 residues long. Germline V CDR1 and CDR2: MNHEY, SMNVEV (reference sequence). The ends lost 0 bases at V and 4 bases at J; junction bases unmatched: 3.

Many counts were recorded for this clonotype. The chain links TRBV5-6 to TRBJ1-1, with a possible D match to TRBD1 (5 bases). The V and J ends lost 1 base and 2 bases respectively, with 15 bases between them. The CDR3 has 16 residues. The germline V gene encodes CDR1 SGHDT and CDR2 YYEEEE. CDR3 in amino acids: CASSLQGEKANTEAFF. The CDR3 nucleotides read TGTGCCAGCAGCTTGCAGGGTGAGAAGGCTAACACTGAAGCTTTCTTT. Drawing the rest from reference TRBV5-6 and TRBJ1-1, the complete variable domain is DAGVTQSPTHLIKTRGQQVTLRCSPKSGHDTVSWYQQALGQGPQFIFQYYEEEERQRGNFPDRFSGHQFPNYSSELNVNALLLGDSALYLCASSLQGEKANTEAFFGQGTRLTVV.

The sample holds many counts of this clonotype. The rearrangement links TRBV28 to TRBJ2-2; D could derive from TRBD1 or TRBD2 (5 bases each). This CDR3 contains 19 residues. Germline CDR1 reads MDHEN; CDR2 reads SYDVKM. Trimming stripped 5 bases from V and 6 bases from J, with 28 bases between. The CDR3 nucleotides read TGTGCCAGCAGTGGCCGGGATACGGGACCACGGCAACGTCCCGGGGAGCTGTTTTTT. Translation: CASSGRDTGPRQRPGELFF.

The CDR3 DNA reads as TGCAGTGCTAGAGATAAAGGTATCGGGGACGTATCTCGGGAGCAGTACTTC. It specifies CSARDKGIGDVSREQYF. This sequence joins TRBV20-1 and TRBJ2-7; D is possibly TRBD1 or TRBD2 (5 bases each). V lost 0 bases, J lost 7 bases, and 25 bases lay in between. CDR1 is DFQATT and CDR2 is SNEGSKA in the germline V gene (reference sequence). The CDR3 contains 17 residues.

The chain employs TRBV7-2 and TRBJ2-1, with 9 bases aligning to TRBD2. The V gene's germline CDR1 is SGHTA and CDR2 FQGNSA. J gave up 4 bases and V 0 bases, and 10 bases lay outside the gene matches. The CDR3 has 18 amino acids. The CDR3 sequence is CASSLAFMGTSIYNEQFF. The CDR3 bases are TGTGCCAGCAGCTTAGCATTCATGGGGACTAGCATTTACAATGAGCAGTTCTTC.